This TCR beta chain is from a study of blood T cell repertoires in COVID-19. Study in general: COVID-19 samples collected from the United States, Italy and Spain covered acute and convalescent phases. The analysed material was cDNA or gDNA that came from T cells, B-cell-depleted T cells, or PBMCs.

Germline V CDR1 and CDR2: MGHDK, SYGVNS. The length of the CDR3 is 14 residues. The junction had 0 bases not matched to a gene; V was cut back by 4 bases and J by 0 bases. Data came from immunoSEQ multiplex PCR; TCRdb stores just in-frame clones and leaves some out. The sample lists some 150,000 clones; about 90% were seen once. The sample was peripheral blood. The rearrangement joins TRBV25-1 to TRBJ1-5, with 7 bases aligning to TRBD1. The sequence was obtained from a woman aged 60 to 75 with acute or convalescent COVID-19. The CDR3 bases are TGTGCCAGCAGTGGACAGGGTAGCAATCAGCCCCAGCATTTT. It encodes CASSGQGSNQPQHF.